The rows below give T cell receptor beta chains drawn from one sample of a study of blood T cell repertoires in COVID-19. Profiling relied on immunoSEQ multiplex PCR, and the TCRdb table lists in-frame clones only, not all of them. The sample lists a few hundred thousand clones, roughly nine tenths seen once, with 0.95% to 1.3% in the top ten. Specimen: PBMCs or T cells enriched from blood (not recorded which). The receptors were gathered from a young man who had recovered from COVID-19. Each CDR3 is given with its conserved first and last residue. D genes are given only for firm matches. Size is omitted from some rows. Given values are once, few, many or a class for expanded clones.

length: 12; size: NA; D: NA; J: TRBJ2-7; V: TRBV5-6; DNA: TGTGCCAGCAGCTTGCAGGTTTACGAGCAGTACTTC; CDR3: CASSLQVYEQYF
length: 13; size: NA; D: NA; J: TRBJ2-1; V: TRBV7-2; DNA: TGTGCCAGCAGCTCACAACCCTACAATGAGCAGTTCTTC; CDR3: CASSSQPYNEQFF
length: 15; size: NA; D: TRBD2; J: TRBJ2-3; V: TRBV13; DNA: TGTGCCAGCAGCTTTGTGGTGGCGGGAGTCGATACGCAGTATTTT; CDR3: CASSFVVAGVDTQYF
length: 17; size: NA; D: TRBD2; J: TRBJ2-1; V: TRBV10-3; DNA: TGTGCCATCAGTGGACAGACGAGCGGGGTCGGTTCCTATGAGCAGTTCTTC; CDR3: CAISGQTSGVGSYEQFF
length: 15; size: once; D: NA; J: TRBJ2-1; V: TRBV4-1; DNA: TGCGCCAGCAGCCAAGGTCGACTCCCAGGGGATGAGCAGTTCTTC; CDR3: CASSQGRLPGDEQFF
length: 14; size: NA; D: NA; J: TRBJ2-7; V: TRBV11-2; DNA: TGTGCCAGCAGCTTAGCTTCAGAGTCGGGGGAGCAGTACTTC; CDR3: CASSLASESGEQYF
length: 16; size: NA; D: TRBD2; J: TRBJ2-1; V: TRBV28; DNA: TGTGCCAGCACCTCCCAGCGGGAGGGCCTGTACAATGAGCAGTTCTTC; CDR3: CASTSQREGLYNEQFF
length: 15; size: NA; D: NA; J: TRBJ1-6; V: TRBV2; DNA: TGTGCCAGCCGCCCTCAGGGAAACTATAATTCACCCCTCCACTTT; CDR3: CASRPQGNYNSPLHF
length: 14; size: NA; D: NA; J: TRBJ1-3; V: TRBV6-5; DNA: TGTGCCAGCAGACCCCCGAGCTCTGGAAACACCATATATTTT; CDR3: CASRPPSSGNTIYF
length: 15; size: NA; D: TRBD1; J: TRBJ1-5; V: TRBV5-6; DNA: TGTGCCAGCAGCTTGGCCCCGGGACAGGGAGGGCCCCAGCATTTT; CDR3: CASSLAPGQGGPQHF
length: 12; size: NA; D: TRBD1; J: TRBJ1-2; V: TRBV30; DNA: TGTGCCTGGACGGGACAGAACTATGGCTACACCTTC; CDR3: CAWTGQNYGYTF
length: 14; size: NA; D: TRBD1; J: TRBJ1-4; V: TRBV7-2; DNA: TGTGCCAGCAGCGCAGGGGGCAAGGGTGAAAAACTGTTTTTT; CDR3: CASSAGGKGEKLFF
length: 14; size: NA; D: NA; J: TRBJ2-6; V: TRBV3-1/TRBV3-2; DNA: TGTGCCAGCAGCCTCAAATCTGGGGCCAACGTCCTGACTTTC; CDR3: CASSLKSGANVLTF
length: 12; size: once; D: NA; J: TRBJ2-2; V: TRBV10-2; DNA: TGCGCCAGCAGTGAACTGGCCGGGGAGCTGTTTTTT; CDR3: CASSELAGELFF
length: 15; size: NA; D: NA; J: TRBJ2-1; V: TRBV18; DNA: TGTGCCAGCTCACCACGCCGGGAGAGTTACAATGAGCAGTTCTTC; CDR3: CASSPRRESYNEQFF
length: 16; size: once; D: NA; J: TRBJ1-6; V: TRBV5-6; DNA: TGTGCCAGCAGCCCAGGGGCTGGGGGATATAATTCACCCCTCCACTTT; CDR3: CASSPGAGGYNSPLHF
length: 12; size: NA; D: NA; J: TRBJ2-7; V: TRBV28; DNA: TGTGCCAGCCTCCTCCCTCCCTACGAGCAGTACTTC; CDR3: CASLLPPYEQYF
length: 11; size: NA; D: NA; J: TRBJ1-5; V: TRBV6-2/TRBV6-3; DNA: TGTGCCAGCAGTCAAGGAGGACCCCCGGATTTT; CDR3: CASSQGGPPDF
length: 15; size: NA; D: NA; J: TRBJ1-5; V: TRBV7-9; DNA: TGTGCCAGCAGCTCCGTAGAAAATAGCAATCAGCCCCAGCATTTT; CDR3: CASSSVENSNQPQHF
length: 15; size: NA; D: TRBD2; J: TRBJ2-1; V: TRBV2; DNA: TGTGCCAGCAGCGTGGGACTAGCGGGAGTAGTTGAGCAGTTCTTC; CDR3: CASSVGLAGVVEQFF
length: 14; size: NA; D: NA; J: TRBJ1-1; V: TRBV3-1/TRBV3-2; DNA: TGTGCCAGCAGCCAAGGAGGGCTGGGCACTGAAGCTTTCTTT; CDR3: CASSQGGLGTEAFF
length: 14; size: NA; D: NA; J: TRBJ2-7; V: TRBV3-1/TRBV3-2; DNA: TGTGCCAGCGCCGACCCCCAGCGGATCTACGAGCAGTACTTC; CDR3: CASADPQRIYEQYF
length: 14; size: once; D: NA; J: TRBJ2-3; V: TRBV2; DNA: TGTGCCAGCAGGTACAGGGACCCCACAGATACGCAGTATTTT; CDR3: CASRYRDPTDTQYF
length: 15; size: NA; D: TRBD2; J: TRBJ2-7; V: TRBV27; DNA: TGTGCCACCAAACGCCAACTAGCGGGCCCTTCCGAGCAGTACTTC; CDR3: CATKRQLAGPSEQYF
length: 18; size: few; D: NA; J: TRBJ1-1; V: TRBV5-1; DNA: TGCGCCAGCAGCTTGCAGTTGAGACAGGCGACCTTGAACACTGAAGCTTTCTTT; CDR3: CASSLQLRQATLNTEAFF
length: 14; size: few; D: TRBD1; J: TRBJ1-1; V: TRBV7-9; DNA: TGTGCCAGCAGTTACGGACAGGGTCACACTGAAGCTTTCTTT; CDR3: CASSYGQGHTEAFF
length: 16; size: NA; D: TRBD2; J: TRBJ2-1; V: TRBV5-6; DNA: TGTGCCAGCAGCAAAGCGGGAGGAGGGCCCCACAATGAGCAGTTCTTC; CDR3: CASSKAGGGPHNEQFF
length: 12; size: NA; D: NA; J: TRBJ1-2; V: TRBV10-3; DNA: TGTGCCATCACCCCGGGGGGGGGCGGCTACACCTTC; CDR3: CAITPGGGGYTF
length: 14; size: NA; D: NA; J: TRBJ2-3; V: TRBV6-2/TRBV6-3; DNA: TGTGCCAGCAGCGGAGGGGAAATCACAGATACGCAGTATTTT; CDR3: CASSGGEITDTQYF
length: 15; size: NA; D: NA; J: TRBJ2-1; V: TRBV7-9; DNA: TGTGCCAGCAGCTTAGCGTGGGGGGACTACAATGAGCAGTTCTTC; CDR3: CASSLAWGDYNEQFF
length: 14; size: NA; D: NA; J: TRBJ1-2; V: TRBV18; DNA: NA; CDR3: CASSPQAVGYGSTF